Listed here are 3 T cell receptor beta chains from one sample, sequenced in a study of shared clonotypes between healthy human individuals (dated by TCRdb to the early 2020s). Library preparation was by the immunoSEQ multiplex PCR assay. Drawn from immuneACCESS, this table holds only the in-frame rearrangements with V and J called that TCRdb kept. Clones are partly lost; checked studies trace under half to an unresolved V gene and leave the rest unexplained. For this sample the table gives about 1.5 million clones, of which about 96% were detected only once. The ten largest clones represent roughly 1.2% of the sample. Sequenced input: naive CD4+ T cells sorted from blood. The label giving this sample's cell subset or site can be read as: CD45RA+ positively selected. All receptors come from a man younger than 45 in good health.

The V gene is TRBV14, the J gene TRBJ2-7, with D maybe TRBD2 (5 bases). CDR3 length: 15 residues. CDR1 is SGHDN, CDR2 FVKESK, per germline. Trimming shortened V by 4 bases and J by 4 bases, and 17 bases separated the two germline ends. The CDR3 reads CASSRVSGGSYEQYF. For the CDR3, the DNA is TGTGCCAGCAGCCGTGTGAGTGGTGGGAGTTACGAGCAGTACTTC.

The V gene is TRBV7-2, the J gene TRBJ2-7; 13 bases are a match to TRBD2. This CDR3 region has 16 residues. Germline V gene data show CDR1 as SGHTA and CDR2 as FQGNSA. Trimming took 4 bases from V and 1 from J; bases not matched to a gene: 4. As DNA, the CDR3 is TGTGCCAGCAGCTCAGGACTAGCGGGGGCTTCCTACGAGCAGTACTTC. It translates to CASSSGLAGASYEQYF. The whole variable domain, remainder taken from reference TRBV7-2 and TRBJ2-7, is GAGVSQSPSNKVTEKGKDVELRCDPISGHTALYWYRQSLGQGLEFLIYFQGNSAPDKSGLPSDRFSAERTGGSVSTLTIQRTQQEDSAVYLCASSSGLAGASYEQYFGPGTRLTVT.

The chain joins TRBV13 to TRBJ2-7, with a tentative D call TRBD1 (6 bases). Germline V gene lookup returns CDR1 PRHDT and CDR2 FYEKMQ (reference sequence). V was shortened by 5 bases and J by 0 bases, with 17 bases between the two germline ends. The CDR3 is made up of 16 amino acids. CDR3 sequence: CASSDRAGQLSYEQYF. The CDR3 DNA is TGTGCCAGCAGCGACAGAGCTGGACAGCTCTCCTACGAGCAGTACTTC.